Below, 29 T cell receptor beta chains from the same sample are listed, as sequenced in a study of cytomegalovirus exposure and HLA in healthy donors. In the PCR, 60 Vbeta and 13 Jbeta primers were used. The protocol was immunoSEQ multiplex PCR, while the TCRdb copy is restricted to in-frame clones and leaves out a portion. The listing contains roughly 74,000 clones. What was sequenced was PBMCs. These receptors originate from a female donor in good health and CMV-seropositive.

The chain combines TRBV5-4 with TRBJ1-1, with TRBD1 as a possible D gene (5 bases). The CDR3 spans 18 residues. The V end was cut by 0 bases, the J end by 0 bases, with 18 bases between. Germline V gene lookup returns CDR1 SGHNT and CDR2 YYREEE (reference sequence). The CDR3 nucleotides are TGTGCCAGCAGCTTGGGCCCCCTAAGACAGACAATGAACACTGAAGCTTTCTTT. Its translation: CASSLGPLRQTMNTEAFF.

This chain joins TRBV6-5 and TRBJ2-1; the match to TRBD2 covers 11 bases. Trimming cost V 6 bases and J 5 bases; bases outside gene matches: 6. The CDR3 has 15 residues. Germline V CDR1 and CDR2: MNHEY, SVGAGI. The CDR3 protein is CASSRGTSGDNEQFF. Written as DNA, the CDR3 is TGTGCCAGCAGCCGTGGGACTAGCGGAGACAATGAGCAGTTCTTC.

The chain couples TRBV14 to TRBJ2-1; D is possibly TRBD2 (6 bases). The CDR3 totals 17 residues. Germline CDR1 SGHDN, CDR2 FVKESK. V lost 1 base, J lost 2 bases, and 15 bases lay in between. The CDR3 region has the DNA TGTGCCAGCAGCCAAGGACCCGGGCTAGCGACCTACAATGAGCAGTTCTTC. Its translation is CASSQGPGLATYNEQFF. Drawing the rest from reference TRBV14 and TRBJ2-1, the complete variable domain is EAGVTQFPSHSVIEKGQTVTLRCDPISGHDNLYWYRRVMGKEIKFLLHFVKESKQDESGMPNNRFLAERTGGTYSTLKVQPAELEDSGVYFCASSQGPGLATYNEQFFGPGTRLTVL.

This chain links TRBV15 with TRBJ2-7, with 10 bases aligning to TRBD1. Germline V gives CDR1 LNHNV, CDR2 YYDKDF (reference sequence). There are 15 residues in the CDR3. The junction had 10 bases not matched to a gene; V was cut back by 0 bases and J by 11 bases. In DNA form, the CDR3 reads TGTGCCACCAGCAGAGATGGGACAGGGGAGGAGGGAAAGTACTTC. Residues: CATSRDGTGEEGKYF.

The chain combines TRBV29-1 with TRBJ1-2, with D maybe TRBD1 (6 bases). Between the trimmed V and J ends, which lost 6 bases and 3 bases, there was a span of 17 bases. Germline V gene data show CDR1 as SQVTM and CDR2 as ANQGSEA. The CDR3 sequence is 14 residues long. As DNA, the CDR3 is TGCAGCGTATCAGGACGGGCAGGGGACTATGGCTACACCTTC. It specifies CSVSGRAGDYGYTF.

The chain is built from TRBV19 and TRBJ2-2, with 7 bases aligning to TRBD2. The CDR3 contains 15 residues. V shed 5 bases and J 4 bases; nucleotides not matched to a gene: 7. CDR1 and CDR2 (germline): LNHDA, SQIVND (reference sequence). CDR3 in DNA: TGTGCCAGTAGTTGGGGCGGGAGTACCACCGGGGAGCTGTTTTTT. Translating it yields CASSWGGSTTGELFF.

The CDR3 DNA is TGCAGCGTTGCCCCAGGGACCTACGAGCAGTACTTC. This translates into CSVAPGTYEQYF. This chain links TRBV29-1 with TRBJ2-7; D possibly corresponds to TRBD1 (5 bases). From germline, CDR1 is SQVTM and CDR2 ANQGSEA. The CDR3 sequence is 12 residues long. The V and J ends lost 4 bases and 2 bases respectively, with 9 bases between them.

A note on this clone: At one end the junction does not follow the germline gene, possibly because of a read error. Other DNA variants within this sample encode the same CDR3. V is TRBV6-1 and J is TRBJ1-2; D ambiguous. The CDR3 is 15 amino acids. Germline V CDR1 and CDR2: MNHNS, SASEGT. DNA of the CDR3: TGCGCCAGCAGTGAAGGTACAGTCCAAACTTATGGCTACACCTTC. Protein sequence: CASSEGTVQTYGYTF.

The chain has TRBV6-6 and TRBJ1-1, with D unresolved. The CDR3 is 15 amino acids. The ends were cut back, 6 bases at V and 2 bases at J, with 16 bases in the middle. CDR1 and CDR2 from the germline V gene are MNHNY and SVGAGI (reference sequence). This CDR3 is CASSLPGTRNTEAFF. The DNA of the CDR3 is TGTGCCAGCAGCCTCCCGGGTACACGCAACACTGAAGCTTTCTTT.

The CDR3, as DNA: TGCGCCAGCAGCTCGACCGGGACTCAAGAGACCCAGTACTTC. Its translation is CASSSTGTQETQYF. This sequence joins TRBV5-1 and TRBJ2-5; D might be TRBD2 (6 bases). Germline values: CDR1 SGHRS, CDR2 YFSETQ. The CDR3 is 14 residues long. V was pared by 3 bases and J by 2 bases, with 11 bases between.

The chain's CDR3 is CASRTGHSYEQYF. The CDR3 nucleotides are TGTGCCAGCAGGACAGGACACTCCTACGAGCAGTACTTC. The rearrangement uses TRBV6-1 and TRBJ2-7, with a weak D call TRBD1 (6 bases). CDR1 and CDR2 from the germline V gene are MNHNS and SASEGT. Trimming left V 6 bases short and J 0 bases short, with 9 bases between. The CDR3 extends over 13 amino acids.

The chain carries TRBV28 and TRBJ1-5; 7 bases align to TRBD1. The germline CDR1 and CDR2 sequences are MDHEN and SYDVKM. The CDR3 loop spans 17 amino acids. J lost 1 base, V lost 3 bases, and 9 bases had no gene match. CDR3 nucleotide sequence: TGTGCCAGCAGTTTGTTTACAGGGGAGGTGAGCAATCAGCCCCAGCATTTT. Translating it yields CASSLFTGEVSNQPQHF. Supplemented by reference TRBV28 and TRBJ1-5, the full variable domain reads DVKVTQSSRYLVKRTGEKVFLECVQDMDHENMFWYRQDPGLGLRLIYFSYDVKMKEKGDIPEGYSVSREKKERFSLILESASTNQTSMYLCASSLFTGEVSNQPQHFGDGTRLSIL.

The chain carries TRBV4-3 and TRBJ1-1, with D possibly TRBD1 on 5 matching bases. V lost 0 bases, J lost 11 bases, and 19 bases lay in between. Looked up from germline, CDR1 is LGHNA and CDR2 is YSLEER. The CDR3 totals 15 residues. CDR3 DNA: TGCGCCAGCAGCCAAGAAAGGGTCTACCCCGGGGGTGCTTTCTTT. This encodes CASSQERVYPGGAFF.

This sequence joins TRBV18 and TRBJ1-4; the match to TRBD1 covers 8 bases. Germline values: CDR1 KGHSH, CDR2 LQKENI. This CDR3 has 16 amino acids. V shed 3 bases and J 7 bases; nucleotides not matched to a gene: 10. CDR3 in DNA: TGTGCCAGCTCACCGGGTATCCAGGGGGCGGCTGAAAAACTGTTTTTT. This sequence encodes CASSPGIQGAAEKLFF. The variable domain in full, with the rest retrieved from reference TRBV18 and TRBJ1-4, is NAGVMQNPRHLVRRRGQEARLRCSPMKGHSHVYWYRQLPEEGLKFMVYLQKENIIDESGMPKERFSAEFPKEGPSILRIQQVVRGDSAAYFCASSPGIQGAAEKLFFGSGTQLSVL.

V and J are TRBV28 and TRBJ2-5, with TRBD2 matching over 7 bases. Per the germline V gene, CDR1 is MDHEN and CDR2 is SYDVKM. With V trimmed by 5 bases and J by 2 bases, 5 bases remained unmatched. The CDR3 contains 14 residues. DNA of the CDR3: TGTGCCAGCAGTCCCAGCGGGAATCAAGAGACCCAGTACTTC. It encodes CASSPSGNQETQYF.

This chain connects TRBV29-1 to TRBJ2-7; tentatively, D is TRBD1 (6 bases). The CDR3 runs to 11 residues. Germline V gene data show CDR1 as SQVTM and CDR2 as ANQGSEA. The V and J ends lost 6 bases and 5 bases respectively, with 11 bases between them. CDR3 coding DNA: TGCAGCGTCGGAACAGGGAACGAGCAGTACTTC. This codes for CSVGTGNEQYF.

The chain joins TRBV7-9 to TRBJ2-7, with TRBD2 matching 7 bases. The CDR3 contains 13 residues. With 7 bases clipped from V and 3 bases from J, the junction kept 6 bases outside the gene matches. The germline V gene has CDR1 SEHNR and CDR2 FQNEAQ (reference sequence). This chain's CDR3 is CASTTPSGYEQYF. The CDR3 DNA reads TGTGCCAGCACCACCCCTAGCGGCTACGAGCAGTACTTC.

The gene calls are TRBV6-1 and TRBJ2-2; TRBD1 agrees at 8 bases. The ends lost 6 bases at V and 2 bases at J; junction bases unmatched: 2. The CDR3 is 14 amino acids. Germline V gene lookup returns CDR1 MNHNS and CDR2 SASEGT. CDR3 protein: CASSRGRNTGELFF. The CDR3 DNA follows: TGTGCCAGCAGCAGGGGGCGCAACACCGGGGAGCTGTTTTTT.

This sequence joins TRBV7-9 and TRBJ1-3; 7 bases line up with TRBD1. The CDR3 runs 13 residues. The germline gives CDR1 SEHNR, CDR2 FQNEAQ (reference sequence). V was clipped by 4 bases and J by 13 bases; unmatched bases: 10. In DNA, the CDR3 is TGTGCCAGCAGCTCAGGGACAGCACCTGGGATATATTTT. As protein: CASSSGTAPGIYF.

The V call is TRBV19, the J call TRBJ2-2, with D tentatively TRBD1 (6 bases). V gave up 4 bases and J gave up 2 bases, with 11 bases separating them. Germline CDR1 LNHDA, CDR2 SQIVND (reference sequence). This CDR3 region has 15 residues. The CDR3 nucleotides are TGTGCCAGTAGTACCAGGGGAGCTAACACCGGGGAGCTGTTTTTT. This sequence encodes CASSTRGANTGELFF. Based on the CDR3 plus reference TRBV19 and TRBJ2-2, the full variable domain is DGGITQSPKYLFRKEGQNVTLSCEQNLNHDAMYWYRQDPGQGLRLIYYSQIVNDFQKGDIAEGYSVSREKKESFPLTVTSAQKNPTAFYLCASSTRGANTGELFFGEGSRLTVL.

The rearrangement joins TRBV29-1 to TRBJ2-7, with 8 bases lining up with TRBD1. The CDR3 has 13 residues. V shed 2 bases, J shed 2 bases, and the junction held 2 bases outside the gene matches. Germline V gene lookup returns CDR1 SQVTM and CDR2 ANQGSEA. CDR3 DNA: TGCAGCGTTGAATTGGACAGGGCCTACGAGCAGTACTTC. It encodes CSVELDRAYEQYF.

The chain couples TRBV19 to TRBJ2-1; 9 bases are a match to TRBD2. The CDR3 runs 18 residues. Germline CDR1 reads LNHDA; CDR2 reads SQIVND (reference sequence). Losses at the gene ends were 5 bases for V and 9 bases for J; bases not matched to a gene: 20. CDR3 coding DNA: TGTGCCAGTAGTTACCCGGGGACGACTAGCGGTCCCACGGGTGAGCAGTTCTTC. Protein sequence: CASSYPGTTSGPTGEQFF.

The chain employs TRBV7-2 and TRBJ2-6; D unclear. The ends were cut back, 4 bases at V and 2 bases at J, with 18 bases in the middle. The CDR3 is made up of 18 amino acids. The germline gives CDR1 SGHTA, CDR2 FQGNSA. The CDR3 region has the DNA TGTGCCAGCAGCTCCCCAGGCCATACACCAACTGGGGCCAACGTCCTGACTTTC. Its protein product is CASSSPGHTPTGANVLTF. Full variable domain (missing parts from reference TRBV7-2 and TRBJ2-6): GAGVSQSPSNKVTEKGKDVELRCDPISGHTALYWYRQSLGQGLEFLIYFQGNSAPDKSGLPSDRFSAERTGGSVSTLTIQRTQQEDSAVYLCASSSPGHTPTGANVLTFGAGSRLTVL.

In nucleotides, the CDR3 is TGTGCCAGCAGGCCTAGCGGAACTAGCACAGATACGCAGTATTTT. Protein sequence: CASRPSGTSTDTQYF. The chain combines TRBV2 with TRBJ2-3, with 7 bases fitting TRBD2. Germline loops: CDR1 SNHLY, CDR2 FYNNEI. Losses at the gene ends were 6 bases for V and 0 bases for J; bases not matched to a gene: 6. There are 15 residues in the CDR3.

This chain connects TRBV29-1 to TRBJ1-1; TRBD1 matches 11 bases. After removal of 5 bases from V and 4 bases from J, the junction contained 6 bases not matched to a gene. The germline V gene has CDR1 SQVTM and CDR2 ANQGSEA. This CDR3 has 14 amino acids. The CDR3: CSVTIGTGGTEAFF. CDR3 bases: TGCAGCGTTACGATCGGGACAGGGGGCACTGAAGCTTTCTTT.

The chain joins TRBV28 to TRBJ1-4; D is uncertain. Germline CDR1 is MDHEN and CDR2 is SYDVKM. Trimming cost V 0 bases and J 5 bases, with 7 bases left between them. This CDR3 is 14 amino acids long. This CDR3 is CASSLWTGNEKLFF. As DNA, the CDR3 is TGTGCCAGCAGTTTATGGACGGGGAATGAAAAACTGTTTTTT.

The CDR3 DNA is TGTGCCAGCAGCCCGAGACAGAGCCACTATGGCTACACCTTC. It translates to CASSPRQSHYGYTF. This chain uses TRBV9 with TRBJ1-2; the D gene is possibly TRBD1 (5 bases). Deletions cut 4 bases from V and 3 bases from J, with 13 bases between. Germline V gives CDR1 SGDLS, CDR2 YYNGEE. This CDR3 is built from 14 residues.

CDR3 nucleotide sequence: TGTGCCAGCACCCGCACGGGGGACCAAGAGACCCAGTACTTC. This translates into CASTRTGDQETQYF. The chain uses TRBV9 and TRBJ2-5, with TRBD2 as a possible D gene (6 bases). This CDR3 has 14 amino acids. V was shortened by 6 bases and J by 0 bases, with 12 bases between the two germline ends. The germline CDR1 and CDR2 sequences are SGDLS and YYNGEE.

The chain links TRBV7-2 to TRBJ2-5; TRBD2 agrees at 7 bases. V shed 3 bases, J shed 4 bases, and the junction held 8 bases outside the gene matches. Germline V gene data show CDR1 as SGHTA and CDR2 as FQGNSA. The CDR3 runs 15 residues. The DNA of the CDR3 is TGTGCCAGCAGCTTTGGGGCGGGAGTGGGAGAGACCCAGTACTTC. Residues: CASSFGAGVGETQYF.